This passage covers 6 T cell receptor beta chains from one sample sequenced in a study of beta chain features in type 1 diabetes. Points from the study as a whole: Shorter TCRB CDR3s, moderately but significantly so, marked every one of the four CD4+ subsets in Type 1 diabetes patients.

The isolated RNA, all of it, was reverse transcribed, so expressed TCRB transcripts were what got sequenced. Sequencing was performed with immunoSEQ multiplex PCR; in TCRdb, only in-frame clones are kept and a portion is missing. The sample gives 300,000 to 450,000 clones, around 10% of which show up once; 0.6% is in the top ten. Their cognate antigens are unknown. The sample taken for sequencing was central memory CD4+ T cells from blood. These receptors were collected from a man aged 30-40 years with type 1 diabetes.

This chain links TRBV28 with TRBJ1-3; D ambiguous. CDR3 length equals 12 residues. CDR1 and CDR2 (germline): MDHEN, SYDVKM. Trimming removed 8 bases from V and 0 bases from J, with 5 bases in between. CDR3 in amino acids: CASGSSGNTIYF. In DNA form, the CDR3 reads TGTGCCAGCGGGAGCTCTGGAAACACCATATATTTT. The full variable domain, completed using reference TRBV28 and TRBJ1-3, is DVKVTQSSRYLVKRTGEKVFLECVQDMDHENMFWYRQDPGLGLRLIYFSYDVKMKEKGDIPEGYSVSREKKERFSLILESASTNQTSMYLCASGSSGNTIYFGEGSWLTVV.

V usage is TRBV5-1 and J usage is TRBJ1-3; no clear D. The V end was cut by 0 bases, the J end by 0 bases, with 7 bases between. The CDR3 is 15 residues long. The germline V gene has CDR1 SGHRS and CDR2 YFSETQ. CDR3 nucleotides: TGCGCCAGCAGCTTGGGGACGGTCTCTGGAAACACCATATATTTT. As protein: CASSLGTVSGNTIYF.

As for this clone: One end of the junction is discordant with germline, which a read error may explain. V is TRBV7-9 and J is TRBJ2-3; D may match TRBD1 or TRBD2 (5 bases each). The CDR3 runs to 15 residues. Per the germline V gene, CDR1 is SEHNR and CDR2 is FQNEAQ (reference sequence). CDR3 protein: CASSPGTISTDTQYF. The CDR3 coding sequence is TGCGCCAGCAGCCCCGGGACCATCAGCACAGATACGCAGTATTTT. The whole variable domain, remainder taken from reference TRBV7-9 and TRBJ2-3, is DTGVSQNPRHKITKRGQNVTFRCDPISEHNRLYWYRQTLGQGPEFLTYFQNEAQLEKSRLLSDRFSAERPKGSFSTLEIQRTEQGDSAMYLCASSPGTISTDTQYFGPGTRLTVL.

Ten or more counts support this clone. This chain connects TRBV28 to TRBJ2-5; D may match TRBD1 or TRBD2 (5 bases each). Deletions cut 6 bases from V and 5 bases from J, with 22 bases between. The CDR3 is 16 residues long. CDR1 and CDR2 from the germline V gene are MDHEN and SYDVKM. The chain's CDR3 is CASRSPAGTSRETQYF. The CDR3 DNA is TGTGCCAGCAGATCTCCTGCCGGGACGTCTCGGGAGACCCAGTACTTC.

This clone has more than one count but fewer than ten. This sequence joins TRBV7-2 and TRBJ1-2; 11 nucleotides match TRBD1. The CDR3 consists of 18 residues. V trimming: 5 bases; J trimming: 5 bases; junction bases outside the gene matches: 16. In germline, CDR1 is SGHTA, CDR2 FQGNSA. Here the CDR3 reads CASSQKRTGGPARYGYTF. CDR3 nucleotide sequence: TGTGCCAGCAGCCAAAAGAGGACAGGGGGCCCCGCGCGTTATGGCTACACCTTC.

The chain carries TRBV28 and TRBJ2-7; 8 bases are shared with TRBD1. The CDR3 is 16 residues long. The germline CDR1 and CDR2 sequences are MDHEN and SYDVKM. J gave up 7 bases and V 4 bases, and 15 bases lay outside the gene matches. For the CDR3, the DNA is TGTGCCAGCAGTTCTCCCGGGACAGGCTTTTTCGCGGAGCAGTACTTC. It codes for CASSSPGTGFFAEQYF.